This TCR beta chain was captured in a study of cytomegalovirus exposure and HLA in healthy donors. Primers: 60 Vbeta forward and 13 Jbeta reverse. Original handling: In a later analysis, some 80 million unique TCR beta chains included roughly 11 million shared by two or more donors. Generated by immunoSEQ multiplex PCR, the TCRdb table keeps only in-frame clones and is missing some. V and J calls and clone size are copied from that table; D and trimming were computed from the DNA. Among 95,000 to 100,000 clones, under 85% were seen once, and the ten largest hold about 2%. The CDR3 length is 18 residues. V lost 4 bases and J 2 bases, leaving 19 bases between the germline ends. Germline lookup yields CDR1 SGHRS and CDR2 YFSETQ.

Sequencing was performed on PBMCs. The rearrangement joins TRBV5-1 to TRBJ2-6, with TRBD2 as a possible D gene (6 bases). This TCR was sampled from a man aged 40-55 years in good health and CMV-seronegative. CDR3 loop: CASSSPDGGKTGANVLTF. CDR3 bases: TGCGCCAGCAGCAGCCCGGACGGAGGGAAAACTGGGGCCAACGTCCTGACTTTC.